The 13 T cell receptor beta chains below all came from one sample that was sequenced in a study of blood T cells in healthy people across ages. PCR was performed a second time for about 6 to 12 cycles using a sample-barcoded 5' primer and a J-beta primer mix. TCRdb re-called the 5' RACE reads through MiXCR, storing one row per CDR3 protein. Of 850,000 or so distinct CDR3 sequences in the sample, more than 25% were seen once. The sample taken for sequencing was blood. These receptors were obtained from a woman older than 75 in good health.

The chain uses TRBV20-1 and TRBJ1-6; 8 bases fit TRBD1. Germline assignment: CDR1 DFQATT and CDR2 SNEGSKA (reference sequence). This CDR3 has 13 amino acids. V dropped 7 bases and J dropped 9; count of bases not matched to a gene: 8. CDR3 region: CSVWDRSASPLHF. The CDR3 nucleotides read TGCAGTGTCTGGGACAGGTCGGCTTCACCCCTCCACTTT.

The table lists this clonotype with many counts. This sequence joins TRBV7-2 and TRBJ2-7; possibly TRBD1 for D (5 bases). The germline V gene has CDR1 SGHTA and CDR2 FQGNSA. With 5 bases removed from V and 5 bases from J, the gap between germline ends came to 16 bases. The CDR3 is 14 amino acids. The CDR3 loop reads CASSVRQLVHEQYF. In nucleotides, the CDR3 is TGTGCCAGCAGCGTACGACAGTTAGTCCACGAGCAGTACTTC.

As for this clonotype: Compared with germline, one end of the junction differs, possibly owing to a read error. V usage is TRBV12-3 or TRBV12-4 and J usage is TRBJ2-3, with TRBD2 as a possible D gene (5 bases). CDR3 length: 14 residues. The chain's CDR3 is CASTPGVRTDAQYF. As DNA, the CDR3 is TGTGCCAGCACCCCCGGGGTGCGCACAGATGCGCAGTATTTT.

This clonotype has more than one count but fewer than ten. A much larger clone differs by one base, so this may be a read error. The J gene is TRBJ1-2, the V gene TRBV20-1; a weak D match, TRBD1 (5 bases). V was shortened by 7 bases and J by 8 bases, with 17 bases between the two germline ends. Germline CDR1 reads DFQATT; CDR2 reads SNEGSKA (reference sequence). The CDR3 extends over 12 amino acids. The CDR3 DNA reads TGCAGTGGCGTCGGGGGGGATGGGGGCTACACCTTC. As protein: CSGVGGDGGYTF.

This clonotype was detected ten times or more. The chain couples TRBV5-5 to TRBJ2-7, with D perhaps matching TRBD1 or TRBD2 (5 bases each). V was shortened by 3 bases and J by 2 bases, with 18 bases between the two germline ends. The CDR3 runs to 16 residues. Germline V CDR1 and CDR2: SGHKS, YYEKEE (reference sequence). The CDR3 is CASSWRLGPMTYEQYF. For the CDR3, the DNA is TGTGCCAGCAGCTGGCGCTTGGGACCGATGACCTACGAGCAGTACTTC.

There are a few counts of this clonotype. CDR3 coding DNA: TGTGCCAGTAGTCCCGGGACCCCGGGGGGCATTCAGTACTTC. It encodes CASSPGTPGGIQYF. V gene TRBV19 combines with J gene TRBJ2-4, with TRBD2 matching over 7 bases. This CDR3 is built from 14 residues. Germline V CDR1 and CDR2: LNHDA, SQIVND (reference sequence). With V trimmed by 5 bases and J by 9 bases, 10 bases remained unmatched.

This clonotype was counted at least ten times. This chain uses TRBV7-7 with TRBJ2-1; TRBD2 agrees at 11 bases. Germline values: CDR1 SSHAT, CDR2 FNYEAQ (reference sequence). Losses at the gene ends were 3 bases for V and 4 bases for J; bases not matched to a gene: 11. CDR3 size: 18 residues. The CDR3 coding sequence is TGTGCCAGCAGCTTGGGACCTACTAGCGGGGGCTTTTACAATGAGCAGTTCTTC. Encoded protein: CASSLGPTSGGFYNEQFF.

The chain couples TRBV6-1 to TRBJ2-1; D is undetermined. V was shortened by 7 bases and J by 0 bases, with 10 bases between the two germline ends. There are 14 residues in the CDR3. Germline V gene lookup returns CDR1 MNHNS and CDR2 SASEGT. CDR3 coding DNA: TGTGCCAGCAAGATGCGCAGCTCCTACAATGAGCAGTTCTTC. Encoded protein: CASKMRSSYNEQFF.

The rearrangement joins TRBV7-2 to TRBJ2-5, with 8 bases that match TRBD1. The J call may be mistaken, given a closer DNA end match to TRBJ2-7. CDR3 length equals 13 residues. The germline V gene has CDR1 SGHTA and CDR2 FQGNSA. CDR3 protein: CASRGQGPYEQYF. The CDR3 nucleotides read TGTGCCAGCAGAGGACAGGGTCCCTACGAGCAGTACTTC.

This clonotype came up once. The chain couples TRBV24-1 to TRBJ2-7; 7 bases are a match to TRBD1. V lost 3 bases to trimming and J lost 0 bases; unmatched junction nucleotides: 16. This CDR3 has 19 amino acids. CDR1 and CDR2 from the germline V gene are KGHDR and SFDVKD. The DNA of the CDR3 is TGTGCCACCAGTGATGGAAAAGACAGGACAGGTCGGTACTCCTACGAGCAGTACTTC. Its translation: CATSDGKDRTGRYSYEQYF.

Ten or more counts support this clonotype. The chain recombines TRBV20-1 with TRBJ2-7; D not certain. CDR1 is DFQATT and CDR2 is SNEGSKA in the germline V gene (reference sequence). There are 12 residues in the CDR3. V was pared by 3 bases and J by 4 bases, with 10 bases between. DNA of the CDR3: TGCAGTGCTAGTAAGACAAGTTACGAGCAGTACTTC. Translating gives CSASKTSYEQYF.

This clonotype was seen a handful of times. The chain recombines TRBV5-5 with TRBJ1-4, with D unclear. V gave up 5 bases and J gave up 0 bases, with 14 bases separating them. This CDR3 is built from 16 residues. Germline-derived CDR1 and CDR2 are SGHKS and YYEKEE (reference sequence). The CDR3 coding sequence is TGTGCCAGCAGTTTTTTAGCCCTTACAACTAATGAAAAACTGTTTTTT. It translates to CASSFLALTTNEKLFF.

This clonotype occurred a few times. The rearrangement links TRBV5-1 to TRBJ1-2; 8 positions agree with TRBD1. CDR1 is SGHRS, CDR2 YFSETQ, per germline. The CDR3 consists of 15 residues. V lost 7 bases and J lost 5; bases outside the gene matches: 13. The CDR3 region is CASGSPGQERYGYTF. The CDR3 coding sequence is TGCGCCAGCGGCAGTCCGGGACAGGAACGTTATGGCTACACCTTC.